The clone carrying this T cell receptor beta chain occurred many times. Its antigen is as yet unknown. Every sample gave at least 6 micrograms of total RNA when it was extracted. A second PCR, run for 7 to 11 cycles, used a sample-barcoded 5' primer plus a J-beta primer mix. TCRdb analysed the 5' RACE reads with MiXCR anew, one entry per CDR3 protein. The sample gives some 640,000 distinct CDR3 sequences, 25% to 35% of which show up once; more than 15% is in the top ten. Germline trimming cut 5 bases from V and 3 bases from J; bases unmatched to any gene: 1. The CDR3 is made up of 11 amino acids. Germline CDR1 reads DFQATT; CDR2 reads SNEGSKA (reference sequence). These data originate in a study of blood T cells in healthy people across ages. Study-level points and caveats: Roughly linear age-related decline in beta diversity appeared, significant by age approximately 40.

This chain links TRBV20-1 with TRBJ2-7, with 7 bases lining up with TRBD2. The clonotype comes from a woman of 80 years or more in good health. Sequenced sample: blood. The CDR3 loop reads CSAPSGYEQYF. DNA of the CDR3: TGCAGTGCTCCTAGCGGCTACGAGCAGTACTTC.